This T cell receptor beta chain is from a study of neurological immune-mediated disorders. TCRdb independently ran MiXCR on the 5' RACE reads; one entry per CDR3 protein. The data contain some 57,000 distinct CDR3 sequences, around 5.2% of them singletons. The CDR3 consists of 13 residues. J gave up 4 bases and V 4 bases, and 4 bases lay outside the gene matches. CDR1 and CDR2 from the germline V gene are SGHRS and YFSETQ. This clonotype showed up many times. The chain combines TRBV5-1 with TRBJ1-1; 7 bases agree with TRBD1. Sequencing was done on a sample of PBMCs. The clonotype originates from a woman aged 45-60 years with multiple sclerosis. The DNA of the CDR3 is TGCGCCAGCAGCACGACAGGGACCACTGAAGCTTTCTTT. Translating it yields CASSTTGTTEAFF.